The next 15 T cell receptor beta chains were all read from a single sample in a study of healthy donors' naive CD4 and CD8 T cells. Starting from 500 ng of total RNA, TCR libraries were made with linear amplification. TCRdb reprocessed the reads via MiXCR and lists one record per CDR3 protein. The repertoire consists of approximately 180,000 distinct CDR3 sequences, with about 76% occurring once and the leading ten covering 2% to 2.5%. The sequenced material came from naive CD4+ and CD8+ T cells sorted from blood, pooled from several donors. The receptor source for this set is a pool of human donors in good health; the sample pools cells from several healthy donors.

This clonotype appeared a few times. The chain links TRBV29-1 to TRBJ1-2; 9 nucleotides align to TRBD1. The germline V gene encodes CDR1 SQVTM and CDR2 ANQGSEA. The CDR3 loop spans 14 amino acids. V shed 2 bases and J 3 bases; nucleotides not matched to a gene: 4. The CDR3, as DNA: TGCAGCGTTGAACGGGACAGGGAGTACTATGGCTACACCTTC. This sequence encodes CSVERDREYYGYTF.

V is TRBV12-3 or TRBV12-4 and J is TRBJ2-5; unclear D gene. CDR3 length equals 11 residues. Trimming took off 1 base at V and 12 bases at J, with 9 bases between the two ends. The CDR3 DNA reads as TGTGCCAGCAGTTTAGTAGGTGTAAAGTACTTC. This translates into CASSLVGVKYF.

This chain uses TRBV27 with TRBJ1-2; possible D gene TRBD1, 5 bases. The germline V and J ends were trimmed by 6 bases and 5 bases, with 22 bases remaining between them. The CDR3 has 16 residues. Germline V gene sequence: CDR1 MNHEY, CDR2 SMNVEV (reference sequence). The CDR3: CASSLQGEAFWYGYTF. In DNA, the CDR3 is TGTGCCAGCAGCTTGCAGGGAGAGGCCTTTTGGTATGGCTACACCTTC.

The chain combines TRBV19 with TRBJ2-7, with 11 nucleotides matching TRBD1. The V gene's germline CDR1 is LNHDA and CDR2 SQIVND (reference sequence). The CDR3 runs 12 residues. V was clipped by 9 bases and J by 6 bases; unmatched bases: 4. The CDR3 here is CASGQGASEQYF. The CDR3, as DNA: TGTGCCAGCGGACAGGGGGCCAGCGAGCAGTACTTC. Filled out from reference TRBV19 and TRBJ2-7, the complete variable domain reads DGGITQSPKYLFRKEGQNVTLSCEQNLNHDAMYWYRQDPGQGLRLIYYSQIVNDFQKGDIAEGYSVSREKKESFPLTVTSAQKNPTAFYLCASGQGASEQYFGPGTRLTVT.

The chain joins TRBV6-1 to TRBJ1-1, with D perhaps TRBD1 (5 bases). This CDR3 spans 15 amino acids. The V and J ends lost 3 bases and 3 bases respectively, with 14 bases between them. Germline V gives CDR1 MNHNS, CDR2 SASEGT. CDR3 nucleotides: TGTGCCAGCAGTGAGGGGTCAGGGTTCTACACTGAAGCTTTCTTT. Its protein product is CASSEGSGFYTEAFF.

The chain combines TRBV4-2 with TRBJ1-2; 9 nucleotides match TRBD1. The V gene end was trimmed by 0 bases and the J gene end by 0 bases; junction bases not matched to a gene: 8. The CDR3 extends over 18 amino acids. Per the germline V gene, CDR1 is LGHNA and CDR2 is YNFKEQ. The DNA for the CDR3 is TGTGCCAGCAGCCAAGAGAAGGGACAGGGAGCTTCTAACTATGGCTACACCTTC. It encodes CASSQEKGQGASNYGYTF.

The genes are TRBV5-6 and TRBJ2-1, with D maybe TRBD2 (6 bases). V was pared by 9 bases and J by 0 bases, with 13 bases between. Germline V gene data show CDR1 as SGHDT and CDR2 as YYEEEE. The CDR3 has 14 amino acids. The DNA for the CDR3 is TGTGCCACACGGCGGGGCCACTCCTACAATGAGCAGTTCTTC. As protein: CATRRGHSYNEQFF.

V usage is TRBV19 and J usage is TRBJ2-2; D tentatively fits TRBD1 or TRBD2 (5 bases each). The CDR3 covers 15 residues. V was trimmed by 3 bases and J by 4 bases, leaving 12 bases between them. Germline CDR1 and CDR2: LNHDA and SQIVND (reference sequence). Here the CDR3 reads CASSIWGIGTGELFF. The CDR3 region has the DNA TGTGCCAGTAGTATTTGGGGGATTGGCACCGGGGAGCTGTTTTTT.

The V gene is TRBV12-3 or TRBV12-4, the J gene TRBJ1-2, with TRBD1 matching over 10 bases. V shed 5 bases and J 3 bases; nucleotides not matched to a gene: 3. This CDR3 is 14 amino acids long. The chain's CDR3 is CASSAGQGYYGYTF. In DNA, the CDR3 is TGTGCCAGCAGTGCGGGACAGGGGTACTATGGCTACACCTTC.

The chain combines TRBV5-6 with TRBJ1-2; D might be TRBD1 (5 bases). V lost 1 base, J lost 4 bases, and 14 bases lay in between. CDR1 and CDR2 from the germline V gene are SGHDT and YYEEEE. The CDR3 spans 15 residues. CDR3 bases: TGTGCCAGCAGCTTGAAAGTTCCAGGGCGCTATGGCTACACCTTC. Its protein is CASSLKVPGRYGYTF.

CDR3 in DNA: TGCAGCGCTACCAGGGGCAACACTGAAGCTTTCTTT. Its protein is CSATRGNTEAFF. The rearrangement uses TRBV29-1 and TRBJ1-1; possible D gene TRBD1, 6 bases. Germline values: CDR1 SQVTM, CDR2 ANQGSEA. The CDR3 has 12 residues. V gave up 7 bases and J gave up 2 bases, with 11 bases separating them.

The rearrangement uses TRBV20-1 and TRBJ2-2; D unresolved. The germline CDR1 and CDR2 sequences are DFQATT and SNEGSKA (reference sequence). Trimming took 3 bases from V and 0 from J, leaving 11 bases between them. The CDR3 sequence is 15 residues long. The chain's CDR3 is CSARTLTANTGELFF. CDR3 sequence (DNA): TGCAGTGCTAGGACCCTTACCGCGAACACCGGGGAGCTGTTTTTT.

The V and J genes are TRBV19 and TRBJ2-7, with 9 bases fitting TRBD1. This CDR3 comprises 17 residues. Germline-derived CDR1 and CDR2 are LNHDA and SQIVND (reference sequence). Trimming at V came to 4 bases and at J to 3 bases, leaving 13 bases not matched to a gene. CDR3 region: CASSKGQGIIPDYEQYF. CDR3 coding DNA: TGTGCCAGTAGTAAAGGACAGGGGATCATCCCGGACTACGAGCAGTACTTC.

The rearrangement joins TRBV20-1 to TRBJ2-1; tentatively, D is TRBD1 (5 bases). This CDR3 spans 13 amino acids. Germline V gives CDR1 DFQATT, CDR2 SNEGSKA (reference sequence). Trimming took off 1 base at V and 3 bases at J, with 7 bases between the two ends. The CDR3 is CSARVTVYNEQFF. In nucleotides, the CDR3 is TGCAGTGCTAGAGTGACAGTCTACAATGAGCAGTTCTTC.

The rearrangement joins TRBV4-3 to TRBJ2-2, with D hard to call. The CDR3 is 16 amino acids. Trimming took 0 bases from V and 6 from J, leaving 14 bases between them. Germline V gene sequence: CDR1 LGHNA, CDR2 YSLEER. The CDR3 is CASSQDFPGRAGELFF. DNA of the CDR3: TGCGCCAGCAGCCAAGATTTTCCAGGTCGGGCCGGGGAGCTGTTTTTT.